This TCR beta chain appears in the sequencing data of a study of blood T cell repertoires in COVID-19. Overall study context: Samples representing acute and convalescent COVID-19 were sourced from the United States, Italy and Spain. PBMCs, B-cell-depleted T cells, or T cells were the source of the cDNA or gDNA that made up the material.

Per the germline V gene, CDR1 is SGHRS and CDR2 is YFSETQ. With 4 bases clipped from V and 3 bases from J, the junction kept 4 bases outside the gene matches. The CDR3 loop spans 14 amino acids. Concerning this clone: This CDR3 is also generated by other DNA sequences in the sample.

In the source study's methods: It was from reference gene primer amplification that nucleated cell counts were estimated. TCRdb's copy holds only in-frame clones and misses some; the assay was immunoSEQ multiplex PCR. The DNA was the basis for D and trimming; V, J and clone size are from that table. The profile shows some 120,000 clones, less than 90% of them singletons. Sequencing used peripheral blood. The rearrangement joins TRBV5-1 to TRBJ1-5, with TRBD1 matching 7 bases. The clonotype comes from an elderly woman with acute or convalescent COVID-19. DNA for the CDR3: TGCGCCAGCAGCCCAGGGACAGCCAATCAGCCCCAGCATTTT. Translation: CASSPGTANQPQHF.